This T cell receptor (beta chain) was retrieved from a study of identical twins. Germline CDR1 is SGDLS and CDR2 is YYNGEE. The CDR3 spans 12 residues. V was shortened by 1 base and J by 5 bases, with 7 bases between the two germline ends. TCRdb processed the 5' RACE reads anew with MiXCR; each CDR3 protein has one entry. Of approximately 190,000 distinct CDR3 sequences in the sample, approximately 15% were seen once. This sample was shared with a second study, whose subject was T cells expressing NK-cell markers. That work adds: HCMV serostatus: most of the eight sequenced donors positive, one negative. In roughly six donors, dominant NKG2C+ clonotypes were about 1.0-7.5% of CD8+ T cells. In a few donors, dominant clonotypes made up about 28.3-65% of CD3+CD56-NKG2C+ cells.

The source is a young woman in good health. Input material: CD8+ T cells sorted from blood. The J gene is TRBJ2-7, the V gene TRBV9; perhaps TRBD2 as D (5 bases). Written as DNA, the CDR3 is TGTGCCAGCAGCGTATCGGAGGACGAGCAGTACTTC. Amino acid sequence: CASSVSEDEQYF.